The 7 T cell receptor beta chains below all came from one sample that was sequenced in a study of regulatory T cells in long-lasting Graves disease (dated by TCRdb to the early 2020s). What the time point label conveys for this sample: newly diagnosed GD, antithyroid drugs for less than 3 months. For both TCR sequencing and RNA sequencing, RNA was extracted from PBMCs using TRIzol. The library was generated by multiplex PCR. Instrument used: Illumina HiSeq 4000. iRepertoire HTBI primers and Arm-PCR amplification of CDR3 regions were used to construct TCR beta libraries. Through fastp at Q25 and MiXCR, TCRdb rebuilt clones from the public reads, retaining in-frame beta chains. For every CDR3 protein sequence, its rows merge into one entry that carries the most common genes and DNA. Recorded for this sample are fewer than 650,000 distinct CDR3 sequences; roughly 15% of them occurred a single time. The ten top clones hold approximately 18% of the sample.

The same sample was also used in a study of T cells in Graves' hyperthyroidism and ophthalmopathy.

This specimen consisted of peripheral blood mononuclear cells (PBMCs), obtained at new diagnosis, from a patient treated with antithyroid drugs. These receptors originate from a woman younger than 45 with Graves disease. Donor details come from another sample of the same person, matched by shared clones.

The V call is TRBV7-2, the J call TRBJ1-5; D might be TRBD1 (5 bases). Per the germline V gene, CDR1 is SGHTA and CDR2 is FQGNSA. V was clipped by 0 bases and J by 9 bases, with 9 bases between them. CDR3 length: 13 residues. The CDR3 region has the DNA TGTGCCAGCAGCTTAGCTCAAAGGGGGCCCCAGCATTTT. Its protein is CASSLAQRGPQHF.

Here the CDR3 reads CSAPAGGVNEQFF. Written as DNA, the CDR3 is TGCAGTGCCCCAGCGGGAGGCGTGAATGAGCAGTTCTTC. V usage is TRBV20-1 and J usage is TRBJ2-1; 9 bases align to TRBD2. CDR3 length: 13 amino acids. Germline-derived CDR1 and CDR2 are DFQATT and SNEGSKA (reference sequence). Losses at the gene ends were 6 bases for V and 7 bases for J; bases not matched to a gene: 7.

Many counts were recorded for this clonotype. The rearrangement links TRBV28 to TRBJ1-1; no clear D. The V gene's germline CDR1 is MDHEN and CDR2 SYDVKM. This CDR3 has 11 residues. Trimming left V 7 bases short and J 2 bases short, with 5 bases between. This chain's CDR3 is CASTHNTEAFF. CDR3 bases: TGTGCCAGCACACATAACACTGAAGCTTTCTTT.

This clonotype was observed at least ten times. This sequence joins TRBV28 and TRBJ1-2; D remains ambiguous. The germline V and J ends were trimmed by 8 bases and 7 bases, with 11 bases remaining between them. The CDR3 runs to 11 residues. CDR1 and CDR2 from the germline V gene are MDHEN and SYDVKM. CDR3 sequence reads: CASRLEGGYTF. The CDR3 DNA follows: TGTGCCAGCCGGCTCGAGGGTGGCTACACCTTC.

This clonotype was seen ten or more times. The chain recombines TRBV28 with TRBJ2-2, with 9 nucleotides matching TRBD1. The CDR3 spans 15 residues. With 4 bases clipped from V and 1 base from J, the junction kept 1 base outside the gene matches. Germline V gene data show CDR1 as MDHEN and CDR2 as SYDVKM. In DNA form, the CDR3 reads TGTGCCAGCAGTTACAGGGGGCTGAACACCGGGGAGCTGTTTTTT. This sequence encodes CASSYRGLNTGELFF.

The table lists this clonotype with many counts. The chain combines TRBV12-3 or TRBV12-4 with TRBJ2-3; D may correspond to TRBD1 or TRBD2 (5 bases each). There are 14 residues in the CDR3. V was pared by 7 bases and J by 5 bases, with 16 bases between. CDR3 bases: TGTGCCAGCACCCAGGGACCGGCGGAAGATACGCAGTATTTT. Translation gives CASTQGPAEDTQYF.

At least ten counts were recorded for this clonotype. The chain uses TRBV12-3 or TRBV12-4 and TRBJ1-1, with TRBD1 as a possible D gene (5 bases). V was cut by 6 bases and J by 2 bases, with 16 bases left in between. The length of the CDR3 is 15 residues. Written as DNA, the CDR3 is TGTGCCAGCAGAAGACTAGGGACGGGTAACACTGAAGCTTTCTTT. This gives the protein CASRRLGTGNTEAFF.